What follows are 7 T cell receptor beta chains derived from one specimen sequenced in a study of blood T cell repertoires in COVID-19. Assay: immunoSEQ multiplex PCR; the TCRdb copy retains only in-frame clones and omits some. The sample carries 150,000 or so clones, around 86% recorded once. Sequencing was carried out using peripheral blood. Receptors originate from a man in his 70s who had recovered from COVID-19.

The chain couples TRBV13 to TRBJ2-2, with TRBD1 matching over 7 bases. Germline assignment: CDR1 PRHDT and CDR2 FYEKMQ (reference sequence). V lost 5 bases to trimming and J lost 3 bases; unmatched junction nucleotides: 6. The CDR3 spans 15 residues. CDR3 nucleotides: TGTGCCAGCAGCCCCGGGACAGATTACACCGGGGAGCTGTTTTTT. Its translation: CASSPGTDYTGELFF.

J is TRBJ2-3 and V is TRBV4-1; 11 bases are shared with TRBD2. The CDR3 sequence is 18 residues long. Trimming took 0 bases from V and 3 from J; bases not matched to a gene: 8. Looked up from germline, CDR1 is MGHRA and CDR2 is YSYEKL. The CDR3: CASSQEELTSGNTDTQYF. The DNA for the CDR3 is TGCGCCAGCAGCCAAGAGGAATTGACTAGCGGGAATACAGATACGCAGTATTTT.

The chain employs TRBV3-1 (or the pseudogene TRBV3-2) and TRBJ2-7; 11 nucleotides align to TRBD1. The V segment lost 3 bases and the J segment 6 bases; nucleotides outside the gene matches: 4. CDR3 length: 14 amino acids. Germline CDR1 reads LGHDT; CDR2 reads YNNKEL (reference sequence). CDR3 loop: CASSHRTGGFEQYF. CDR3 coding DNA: TGTGCCAGCAGCCACCGGACAGGGGGCTTCGAGCAGTACTTC.

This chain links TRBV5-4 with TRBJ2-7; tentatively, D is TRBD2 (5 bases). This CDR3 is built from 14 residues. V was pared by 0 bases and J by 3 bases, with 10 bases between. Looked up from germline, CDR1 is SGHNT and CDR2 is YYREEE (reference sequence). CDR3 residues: CASSLEGLLYEQYF. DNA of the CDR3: TGTGCCAGCAGCTTGGAAGGACTCCTCTACGAGCAGTACTTC.

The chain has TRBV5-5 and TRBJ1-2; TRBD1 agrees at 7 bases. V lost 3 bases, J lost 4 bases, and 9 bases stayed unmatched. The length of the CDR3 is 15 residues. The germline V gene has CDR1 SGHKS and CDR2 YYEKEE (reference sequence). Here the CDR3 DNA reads TGTGCCAGCAGCTCCCGAGGGGACAGCGGCTATGGCTACACCTTC. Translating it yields CASSSRGDSGYGYTF.

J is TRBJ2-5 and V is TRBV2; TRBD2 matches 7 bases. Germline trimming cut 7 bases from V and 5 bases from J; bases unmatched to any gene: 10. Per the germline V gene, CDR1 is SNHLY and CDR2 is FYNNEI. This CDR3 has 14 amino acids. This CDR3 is CASNPAGLRETQYF. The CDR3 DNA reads TGTGCCAGCAATCCAGCGGGGTTGAGGGAGACCCAGTACTTC.

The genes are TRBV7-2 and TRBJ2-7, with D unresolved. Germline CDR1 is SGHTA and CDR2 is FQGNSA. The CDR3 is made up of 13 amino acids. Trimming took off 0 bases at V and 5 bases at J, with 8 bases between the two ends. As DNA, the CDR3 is TGTGCCAGCAGCTTAGCGCGAATCCACGAGCAGTACTTC. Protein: CASSLARIHEQYF.